This paragraph covers one T cell receptor beta chain sequence. The sample belongs to a study of blood T cell repertoires in COVID-19. Study as a whole: Specimens from acute and convalescent COVID-19 originated in the United States, Italy and Spain. Sources were T cells, B-cell-depleted T cells, or PBMCs; the material itself was cDNA or gDNA.

Profiling relied on immunoSEQ multiplex PCR, and the TCRdb table lists in-frame clones only, not all of them. The sample yields 150,000 to 200,000 clones, approximately 85% seen once. This CDR3 comprises 16 residues. V lost 3 bases and J 2 bases, leaving 15 bases between the germline ends. Germline assignment: CDR1 ENHRY and CDR2 SYGVKD. The chain combines TRBV10-3 with TRBJ2-3; D might be TRBD1 (6 bases). Sequencing was carried out using peripheral blood. This receptor was taken from an older woman with acute or convalescent COVID-19. CDR3: CAISDGATGSTDTQYF. The CDR3, as DNA: TGTGCCATCAGTGATGGTGCTACAGGGTCCACAGATACGCAGTATTTT.